The 26 T cell receptor beta chains listed next were all sequenced from one sample in a study of blood T cell repertoires in COVID-19 (dated by TCRdb to 2018 to 2021). Libraries came from the immunoSEQ multiplex PCR assay. Sourced from immuneACCESS, this table was stored by TCRdb with only in-frame sequences that have V and J called. A share of the clones is absent; for the studies checked, an unresolved V gene accounts for under half, and the remainder has no known explanation. This sample has tens of thousands of clones in its table, and 70% to 90% of those were observed once. Together, the top ten hold approximately 11% of the sample. Sequenced material: peripheral blood. The receptors were sampled from a man in his 70s with active or convalescent COVID-19.

This sequence joins TRBV6-1 and TRBJ1-1; D is possibly TRBD1 (6 bases). Between the trimmed V and J ends, which lost 2 bases and 11 bases, there was a span of 24 bases. This CDR3 comprises 16 residues. Germline V gives CDR1 MNHNS, CDR2 SASEGT. DNA of the CDR3: TGTGCCAGCAGTGAACTGTTCTCCACAGGGCGCGGGCCGGCTTTCTTT. Translated, it gives CASSELFSTGRGPAFF.

This clone was detected only once. V is TRBV30 and J is TRBJ2-6; TRBD2 agrees at 10 bases. The CDR3 is 18 residues long. Per the germline V gene, CDR1 is GTSNPN and CDR2 is SVGIG (reference sequence). The CDR3: CAHYGRTSGFSGANVLTF. In DNA, the CDR3 is TGTGCTCACTACGGCAGGACTAGCGGTTTCTCTGGGGCCAACGTCCTGACTTTC.

The chain has TRBV3-1 (or the pseudogene TRBV3-2) and TRBJ2-2; possible D gene TRBD1, 5 bases. CDR1 LGHDT and CDR2 YNNKEL come from the germline V gene (reference sequence). This CDR3 has 14 residues. V was pared by 4 bases and J by 1 base, with 7 bases between. CDR3 bases: TGTGCCAGCAGCCGACAGAGGAACACCGGGGAGCTGTTTTTT. Its protein product is CASSRQRNTGELFF.

This clone was observed a single time. This rearrangement joins TRBV5-1 to TRBJ1-5; the D gene is possibly TRBD1 (6 bases). V lost 4 bases and J 0 bases, leaving 11 bases between the germline ends. CDR1 is SGHRS and CDR2 is YFSETQ in the germline V gene. The CDR3 totals 15 residues. The CDR3 here is CASSKDSNSNQPQHF. For the CDR3, the DNA is TGCGCCAGCAGCAAGGACAGTAATAGCAATCAGCCCCAGCATTTT.

The sample holds a few counts of this clone. The V gene is TRBV7-2, the J gene TRBJ2-2; D is perhaps TRBD1 (5 bases). Germline V gene sequence: CDR1 SGHTA, CDR2 FQGNSA. Trimming pared 2 bases from V and 7 bases from J, leaving 17 bases between. This CDR3 comprises 16 residues. CDR3 sequence: CASSLQGMETSGELFF. CDR3 nucleotides: TGTGCCAGCAGCTTACAGGGTATGGAGACGAGCGGGGAGCTGTTTTTT.

The rearrangement uses TRBV6-4 and TRBJ1-4, with 8 bases matching TRBD1. Germline CDR1 reads MRHNA; CDR2 reads SNTAGT. V lost 8 bases to trimming and J lost 9 bases; unmatched junction nucleotides: 5. This CDR3 has 12 residues. The CDR3 reads CASCRQGKKLFF. CDR3 sequence (DNA): TGTGCCAGCTGTCGACAGGGGAAAAAACTGTTTTTT.

This chain joins TRBV5-1 and TRBJ1-5; no definite D call. This CDR3 has 15 amino acids. Between the trimmed V and J ends, which lost 4 bases and 4 bases, there was a span of 15 bases. CDR1 and CDR2 (germline): SGHRS, YFSETQ. The CDR3, as DNA: TGCGCCAGCAGCGAGGGCCCGAGCGTTAATCAGCCCCAGCATTTT. It translates to CASSEGPSVNQPQHF.

The V gene is TRBV30, the J gene TRBJ1-3; D call uncertain. The CDR3 loop spans 14 amino acids. The germline V gene has CDR1 GTSNPN and CDR2 SVGIG (reference sequence). Trimming pared 4 bases from V and 2 bases from J, leaving 12 bases between. For the CDR3, the DNA is TGTGCCTGGACTACCGGTCAGGCTGGAAACACCATATATTTT. Amino acid sequence: CAWTTGQAGNTIYF. The whole variable domain, filled in from reference TRBV30 and TRBJ1-3, reads SQTIHQWPATLVQPVGSPLSLECTVEGTSNPNLYWYRQAAGRGLQLLFYSVGIGQISSEVPQNLSASRPQDRQFILSSKKLLLSDSGFYLCAWTTGQAGNTIYFGEGSWLTVV.

This CDR3 is CASTLEQGRMNTEAFF. CDR3 DNA sequence: TGTGCCAGTACCCTGGAGCAGGGTCGCATGAACACTGAAGCTTTCTTT. The chain employs TRBV19 and TRBJ1-1; D is perhaps TRBD1 (5 bases). CDR1 and CDR2 (germline): LNHDA, SQIVND (reference sequence). The CDR3 length is 16 residues. The V gene lost 7 bases and the J gene lost 0 bases, with 18 bases spanning the gap.

A word on this clone: The sample has other DNA sequences that encode this CDR3 too. The rearrangement uses TRBV29-1 and TRBJ2-7; TRBD2 might be the D (5 bases). The CDR3 runs to 13 residues. Germline V gene lookup returns CDR1 SQVTM and CDR2 ANQGSEA. V lost 5 bases and J lost 0, with 11 bases in between. DNA of the CDR3: TGCAGCGTTTTGGACTGGAGCTCCTACGAGCAGTACTTC. Protein sequence: CSVLDWSSYEQYF.

The chain couples TRBV7-2 to TRBJ1-2, with 8 bases fitting TRBD1. There are 13 residues in the CDR3. From germline, CDR1 is SGHTA and CDR2 FQGNSA. The junction had 3 bases not matched to a gene; V was cut back by 5 bases and J by 4 bases. CDR3 nucleotide sequence: TGTGCCAGCAGCCCTGGACAGGGCTATGGCTACACCTTC. Residues: CASSPGQGYGYTF. The full variable domain, in which reference TRBV7-2 and TRBJ1-2 provide the parts outside the CDR3, is GAGVSQSPSNKVTEKGKDVELRCDPISGHTALYWYRQSLGQGLEFLIYFQGNSAPDKSGLPSDRFSAERTGGSVSTLTIQRTQQEDSAVYLCASSPGQGYGYTFGSGTRLTVV.

The CDR3 here is CASSIEVRDYSNQPQHF. DNA of the CDR3: TGTGCCAGTAGTATAGAAGTCAGGGATTATAGCAATCAGCCCCAGCATTTT. The rearrangement links TRBV19 to TRBJ1-5; D may be TRBD1 (5 bases). The V and J ends lost 0 bases and 0 bases respectively, with 12 bases between them. The CDR3 consists of 17 residues. Germline V gene sequence: CDR1 LNHDA, CDR2 SQIVND (reference sequence).

V is TRBV10-3 and J is TRBJ1-3; 7 positions agree with TRBD1. The CDR3 has 13 residues. The V gene's germline CDR1 is ENHRY and CDR2 SYGVKD. With V trimmed by 6 bases and J by 3 bases, 2 bases remained unmatched. The chain's CDR3 is CAISHRGGNTIYF. Written as DNA, the CDR3 is TGTGCCATCAGCCACAGGGGTGGAAACACCATATATTTT.

The rearrangement links TRBV5-8 to TRBJ2-1; TRBD1 agrees at 9 bases. J was trimmed by 9 bases and V by 1 base; bases with no gene match: 5. The CDR3 runs to 14 residues. In germline, CDR1 is SGHTS, CDR2 YDEGEE. In DNA form, the CDR3 reads TGTGCCAGCAGCTTGATGCCGGGACAGGGTGAGCAGTTCTTC. Translated: CASSLMPGQGEQFF.

V gene TRBV30 combines with J gene TRBJ2-7, with 9 bases that match TRBD1. After removal of 0 bases from V and 5 bases from J, the junction contained 5 bases not matched to a gene. Germline CDR1 and CDR2: GTSNPN and SVGIG (reference sequence). This CDR3 is built from 14 residues. In DNA form, the CDR3 reads TGTGCCTGGAGTGTAGGGACAGGGAGGCACGAGCAGTACTTC. Its protein is CAWSVGTGRHEQYF.

The rearrangement joins TRBV19 to TRBJ2-7; 7 bases are a match to TRBD2. This CDR3 contains 12 residues. Germline V lookup: CDR1 LNHDA, CDR2 SQIVND (reference sequence). J was trimmed by 7 bases and V by 4 bases; bases with no gene match: 4. In DNA form, the CDR3 reads TGTGCCAGTAGTAAGCTCGGGGGGGAGCAGTACTTC. Residues: CASSKLGGEQYF.

The genes are TRBV9 and TRBJ2-3; TRBD2 is a possible D gene (5 bases). In germline, CDR1 is SGDLS, CDR2 YYNGEE. V lost 0 bases and J 5 bases, leaving 13 bases between the germline ends. The length of the CDR3 is 15 residues. The CDR3 nucleotides are TGTGCCAGCAGCGTAGCTGCTAGCACTGGAGATACGCAGTATTTT. This encodes CASSVAASTGDTQYF. Complete variable domain (other parts from reference TRBV9 and TRBJ2-3): DSGVTQTPKHLITATGQRVTLRCSPRSGDLSVYWYQQSLDQGLQFLIQYYNGEERAKGNILERFSAQQFPDLHSELNLSSLELGDSALYFCASSVAASTGDTQYFGPGTRLTVL.

The chain links TRBV13 to TRBJ2-7, with D perhaps matching TRBD1 (6 bases). The germline V gene encodes CDR1 PRHDT and CDR2 FYEKMQ (reference sequence). V was trimmed by 5 bases and J by 2 bases, leaving 13 bases between them. This CDR3 is built from 14 residues. In nucleotides, the CDR3 is TGTGCCAGCAGCAACACACAGGGCCCCTACGAGCAGTACTTC. Translation: CASSNTQGPYEQYF.

The gene calls are TRBV7-3 and TRBJ2-7; 13 bases align to TRBD2. The V gene end was trimmed by 5 bases and the J gene end by 3 bases; junction bases not matched to a gene: 4. CDR1 and CDR2 (germline): SGHTA, FQGTGA. The CDR3 spans 15 residues. DNA of the CDR3: TGTGCCAGCAGCAAAGGACTAGCGGGAGACTACGAGCAGTACTTC. Amino acid sequence: CASSKGLAGDYEQYF.

Notes on this clone: At one boundary the junction diverges from the germline segment, which might be a read error. The chain uses TRBV30 and TRBJ1-1; TRBD1 might be the D (5 bases). Looked up from germline, CDR1 is GTSNPN and CDR2 is SVGIG (reference sequence). This CDR3 is built from 10 residues. The CDR3 DNA is TGTGCCGGGAGGGGAGCTGAAGCTTTCTTT. Translating gives CAGRGAEAFF.

J is TRBJ1-1 and V is TRBV12-3 or TRBV12-4, with D maybe TRBD1 (5 bases). The CDR3 has 13 residues. V was pared by 3 bases and J by 6 bases, with 11 bases between. CDR3 nucleotides: TGTGCCAGCAGTTTTTGGCAGGGTTCTGAAGCTTTCTTT. As protein: CASSFWQGSEAFF.

The chain joins TRBV7-9 to TRBJ2-7, with D tentatively TRBD2 (6 bases). Germline loops: CDR1 SEHNR, CDR2 FQNEAQ (reference sequence). This CDR3 has 14 residues. V lost 4 bases and J 0 bases, leaving 10 bases between the germline ends. The CDR3 spells CASSSGTYSYEQYF. The CDR3 DNA follows: TGTGCCAGCAGCTCGGGGACTTACTCCTACGAGCAGTACTTC.

This chain uses TRBV2 with TRBJ1-5; 11 bases are shared with TRBD1. Germline values: CDR1 SNHLY, CDR2 FYNNEI. This CDR3 region has 15 residues. After removal of 6 bases from V and 7 bases from J, the junction contained 8 bases not matched to a gene. The CDR3 reads CASSDRTGGLQPQHF. CDR3 coding DNA: TGTGCCAGCAGCGACCGGACAGGGGGCTTGCAGCCCCAGCATTTT.

This clone was counted a single time. The chain joins TRBV3-1 (or the pseudogene TRBV3-2) to TRBJ1-2, with D maybe TRBD1 (6 bases). Germline V gene data show CDR1 as LGHDT and CDR2 as YNNKEL (reference sequence). V was shortened by 3 bases and J by 4 bases, with 15 bases between the two germline ends. This CDR3 contains 15 residues. The CDR3 DNA reads as TGTGCCAGCAGCCAGGCCGACAGGCCCCTCTATGGCTACACCTTC. Its translation is CASSQADRPLYGYTF.

Note on this clone: One end of the junction is discordant with germline, which a read error may explain. The chain has TRBV15 and TRBJ2-5; 7 bases fit TRBD1. Germline V gene sequence: CDR1 LNHNV, CDR2 YYDKDF (reference sequence). The CDR3 spans 12 residues. CDR3 loop: CATSRDTGDLNF. The CDR3 DNA sequence: TGTGCCACCAGCAGAGATACAGGGGATCTGAACTTC.

This sequence joins TRBV7-2 and TRBJ2-7; tentatively, D is TRBD1 (5 bases). This CDR3 comprises 13 residues. Trimming left V 5 bases short and J 2 bases short, with 10 bases between. Per germline, CDR1 SGHTA and CDR2 FQGNSA. The DNA for the CDR3 is TGTGCCAGCAGCCCCTCAGGGCCCTACGAGCAGTACTTC. Protein: CASSPSGPYEQYF.